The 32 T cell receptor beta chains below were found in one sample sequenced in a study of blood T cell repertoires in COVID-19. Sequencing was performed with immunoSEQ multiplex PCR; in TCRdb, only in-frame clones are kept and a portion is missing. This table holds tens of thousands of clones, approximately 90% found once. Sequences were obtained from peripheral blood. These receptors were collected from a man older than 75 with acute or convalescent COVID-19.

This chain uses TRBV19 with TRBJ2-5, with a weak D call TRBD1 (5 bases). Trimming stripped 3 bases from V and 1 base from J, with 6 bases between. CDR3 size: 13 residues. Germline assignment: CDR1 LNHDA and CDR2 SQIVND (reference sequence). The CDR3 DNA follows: TGTGCCAGTAGTATGCAGGGCCAAGAGACCCAGTACTTC. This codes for CASSMQGQETQYF.

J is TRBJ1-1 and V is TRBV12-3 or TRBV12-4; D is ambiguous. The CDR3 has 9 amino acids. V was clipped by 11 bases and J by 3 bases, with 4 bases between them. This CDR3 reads CARYTEAFF. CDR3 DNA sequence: TGTGCCCGTTACACTGAAGCTTTCTTT.

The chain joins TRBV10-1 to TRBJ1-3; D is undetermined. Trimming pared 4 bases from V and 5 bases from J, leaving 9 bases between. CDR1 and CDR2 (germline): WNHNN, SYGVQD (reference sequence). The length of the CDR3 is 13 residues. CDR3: CASSAGIRNTIYF. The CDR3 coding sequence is TGCGCCAGCAGTGCCGGGATAAGAAACACCATATATTTT.

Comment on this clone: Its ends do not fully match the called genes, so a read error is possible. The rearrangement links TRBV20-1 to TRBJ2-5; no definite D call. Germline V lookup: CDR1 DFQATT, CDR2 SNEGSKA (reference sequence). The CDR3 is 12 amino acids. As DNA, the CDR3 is TGCAGTGCTAGTAACGGTCAAGAGACTCAGTACTTC. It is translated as CSASNGQETQYF.

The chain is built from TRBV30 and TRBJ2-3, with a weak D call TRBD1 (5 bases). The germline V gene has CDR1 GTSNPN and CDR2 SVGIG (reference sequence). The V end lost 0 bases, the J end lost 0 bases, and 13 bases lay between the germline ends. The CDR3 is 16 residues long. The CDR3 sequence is CAWSVRGHWSTDTQYF. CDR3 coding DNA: TGTGCCTGGAGTGTAAGGGGCCACTGGAGCACAGATACGCAGTATTTT.

The DNA for the CDR3 is TGTGCCAGCAGCTTATCTGGACAGGGGGTAAGAACTGAAGCTTTCTTT. Its translation is CASSLSGQGVRTEAFF. This chain uses TRBV14 with TRBJ1-1, with 10 bases aligning to TRBD1. The germline gives CDR1 SGHDN, CDR2 FVKESK. V lost 5 bases and J lost 5; bases outside the gene matches: 11. This CDR3 region has 16 residues.

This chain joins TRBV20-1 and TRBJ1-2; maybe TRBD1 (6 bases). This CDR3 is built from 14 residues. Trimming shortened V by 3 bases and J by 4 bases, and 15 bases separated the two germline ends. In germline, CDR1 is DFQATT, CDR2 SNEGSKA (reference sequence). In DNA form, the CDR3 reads TGCAGTGCTAGTGGGGGGCCTCCCCTCTATGGCTACACCTTC. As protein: CSASGGPPLYGYTF.

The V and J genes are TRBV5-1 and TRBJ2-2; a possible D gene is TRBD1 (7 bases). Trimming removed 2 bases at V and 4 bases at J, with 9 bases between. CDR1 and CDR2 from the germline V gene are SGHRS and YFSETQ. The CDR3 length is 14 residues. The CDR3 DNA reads TGCGCCAGCAGCTTCCAGGGGGGCACCGGGGAGCTGTTTTTT. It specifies CASSFQGGTGELFF.

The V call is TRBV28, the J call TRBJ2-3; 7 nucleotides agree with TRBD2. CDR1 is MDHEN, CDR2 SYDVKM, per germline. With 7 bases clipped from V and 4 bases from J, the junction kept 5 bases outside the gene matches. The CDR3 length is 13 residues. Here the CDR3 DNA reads TGTGCCAGCACCTCTGGGGGGGCAGATACGCAGTATTTT. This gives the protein CASTSGGADTQYF.

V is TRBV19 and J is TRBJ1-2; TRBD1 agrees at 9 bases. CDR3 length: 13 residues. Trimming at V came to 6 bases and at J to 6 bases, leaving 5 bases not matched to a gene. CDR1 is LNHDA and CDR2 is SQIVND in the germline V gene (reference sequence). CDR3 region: CASRLWTGDGYTF. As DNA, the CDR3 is TGTGCCAGTAGGCTATGGACAGGGGATGGCTACACCTTC.

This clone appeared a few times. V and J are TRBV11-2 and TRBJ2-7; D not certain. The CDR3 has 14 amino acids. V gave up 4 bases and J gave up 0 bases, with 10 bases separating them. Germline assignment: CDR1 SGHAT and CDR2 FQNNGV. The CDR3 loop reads CASSSLHGSYEQYF. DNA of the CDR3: TGTGCCAGCAGCTCCCTCCACGGCTCCTACGAGCAGTACTTC.

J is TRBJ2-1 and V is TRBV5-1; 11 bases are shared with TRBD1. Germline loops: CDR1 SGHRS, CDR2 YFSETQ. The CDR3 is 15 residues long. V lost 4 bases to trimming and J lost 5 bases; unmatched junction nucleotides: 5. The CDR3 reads CASSPGQGGHNEQFF. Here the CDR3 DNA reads TGCGCCAGCAGCCCGGGACAGGGGGGCCACAATGAGCAGTTCTTC.

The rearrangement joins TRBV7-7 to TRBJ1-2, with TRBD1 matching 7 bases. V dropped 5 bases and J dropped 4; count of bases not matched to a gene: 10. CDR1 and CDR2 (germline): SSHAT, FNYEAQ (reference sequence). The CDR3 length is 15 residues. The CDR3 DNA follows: TGTGCCAGCAGCCCCCCGAGGGGGCTCGGCTATGGCTACACCTTC. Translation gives CASSPPRGLGYGYTF.

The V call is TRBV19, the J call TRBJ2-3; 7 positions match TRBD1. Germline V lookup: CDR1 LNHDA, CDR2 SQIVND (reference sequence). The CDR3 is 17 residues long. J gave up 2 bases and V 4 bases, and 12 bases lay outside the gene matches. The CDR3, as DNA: TGTGCCAGTAGTAGTAGGGCAGGGGGTTATCACACAGATACGCAGTATTTT. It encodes CASSSRAGGYHTDTQYF. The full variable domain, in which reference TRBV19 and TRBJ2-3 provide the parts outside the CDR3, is DGGITQSPKYLFRKEGQNVTLSCEQNLNHDAMYWYRQDPGQGLRLIYYSQIVNDFQKGDIAEGYSVSREKKESFPLTVTSAQKNPTAFYLCASSSRAGGYHTDTQYFGPGTRLTVL.

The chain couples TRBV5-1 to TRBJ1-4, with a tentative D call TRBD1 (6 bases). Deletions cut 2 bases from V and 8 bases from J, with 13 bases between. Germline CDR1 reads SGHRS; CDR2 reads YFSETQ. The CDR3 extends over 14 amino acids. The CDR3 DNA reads TGCGCCAGCAGCTTACAGGGTGCGGAAGAAAAACTGTTTTTT. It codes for CASSLQGAEEKLFF.

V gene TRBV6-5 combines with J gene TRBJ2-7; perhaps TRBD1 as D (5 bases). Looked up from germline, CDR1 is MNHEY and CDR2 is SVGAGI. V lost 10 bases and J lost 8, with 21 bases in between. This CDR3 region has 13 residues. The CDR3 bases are TGTGCCACTTTCCTTGACAGCCTGGGGAAGCAGTACTTC. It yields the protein CATFLDSLGKQYF.

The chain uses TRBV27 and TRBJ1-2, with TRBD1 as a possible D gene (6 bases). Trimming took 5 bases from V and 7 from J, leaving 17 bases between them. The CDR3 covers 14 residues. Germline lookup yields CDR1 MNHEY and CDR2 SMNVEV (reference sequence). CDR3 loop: CASSRGTGRGGYTF. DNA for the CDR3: TGTGCCAGCAGTAGAGGCACAGGGAGAGGTGGCTACACCTTC.

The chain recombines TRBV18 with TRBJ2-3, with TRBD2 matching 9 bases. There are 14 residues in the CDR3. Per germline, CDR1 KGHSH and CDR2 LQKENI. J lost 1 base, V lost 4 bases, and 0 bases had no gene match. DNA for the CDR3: TGTGCCAGCTCACTAGCGGGGGGCACAGATACGCAGTATTTT. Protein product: CASSLAGGTDTQYF.

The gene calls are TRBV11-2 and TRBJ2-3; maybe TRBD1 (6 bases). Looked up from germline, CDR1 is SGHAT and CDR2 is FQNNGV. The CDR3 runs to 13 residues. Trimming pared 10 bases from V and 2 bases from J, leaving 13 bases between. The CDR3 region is CATTTGDTDTQYF. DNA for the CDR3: TGTGCCACCACGACAGGAGACACAGATACGCAGTATTTT.

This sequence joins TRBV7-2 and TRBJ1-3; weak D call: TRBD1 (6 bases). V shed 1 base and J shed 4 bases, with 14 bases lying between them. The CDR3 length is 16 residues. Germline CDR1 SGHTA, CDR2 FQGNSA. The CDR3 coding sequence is TGTGCCAGCAGCTTAGAGGGATCGAGGGGGGGAAACACCATATATTTT. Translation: CASSLEGSRGGNTIYF.

CDR3 coding DNA: TGTGCCAGCTCACACGGCGACAGCCACGAGCAGTACTTC. Protein: CASSHGDSHEQYF. The rearrangement links TRBV18 to TRBJ2-7; TRBD1 might be the D (5 bases). Germline V gene lookup returns CDR1 KGHSH and CDR2 LQKENI. The CDR3 length is 13 residues. Trimming stripped 4 bases from V and 5 bases from J, with 12 bases between.

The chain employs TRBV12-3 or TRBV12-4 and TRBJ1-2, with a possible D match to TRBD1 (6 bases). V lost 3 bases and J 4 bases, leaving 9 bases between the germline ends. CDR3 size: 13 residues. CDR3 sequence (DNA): TGTGCCAGCAGTTTGGACAGTGCCTATGGCTACACCTTC. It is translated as CASSLDSAYGYTF.

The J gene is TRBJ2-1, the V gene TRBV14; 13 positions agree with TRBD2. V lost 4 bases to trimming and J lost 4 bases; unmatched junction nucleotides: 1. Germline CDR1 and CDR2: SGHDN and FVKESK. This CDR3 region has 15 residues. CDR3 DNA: TGTGCCAGCAGCCTACTAGCGGGGGGGTACAATGAGCAGTTCTTC. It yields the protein CASSLLAGGYNEQFF.

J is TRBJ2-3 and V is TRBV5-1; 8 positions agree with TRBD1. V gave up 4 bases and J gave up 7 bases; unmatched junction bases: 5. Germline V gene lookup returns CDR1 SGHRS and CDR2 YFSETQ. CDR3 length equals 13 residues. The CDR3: CASSLRDRNTQYF. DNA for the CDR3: TGCGCCAGCAGCCTCCGGGACAGGAATACGCAGTATTTT.

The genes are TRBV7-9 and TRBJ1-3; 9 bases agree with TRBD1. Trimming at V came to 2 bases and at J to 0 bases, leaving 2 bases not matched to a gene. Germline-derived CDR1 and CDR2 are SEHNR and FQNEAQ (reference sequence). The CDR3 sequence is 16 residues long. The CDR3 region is CASSLTGQGSGNTIYF. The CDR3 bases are TGTGCCAGCAGCTTAACGGGACAGGGCTCTGGAAACACCATATATTTT.

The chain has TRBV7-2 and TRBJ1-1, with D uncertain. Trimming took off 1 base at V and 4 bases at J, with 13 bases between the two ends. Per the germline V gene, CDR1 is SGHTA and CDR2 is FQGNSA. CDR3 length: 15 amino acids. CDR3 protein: CASSLVEGPGTEAFF. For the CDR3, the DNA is TGTGCCAGCAGCTTAGTGGAGGGTCCGGGCACTGAAGCTTTCTTT.

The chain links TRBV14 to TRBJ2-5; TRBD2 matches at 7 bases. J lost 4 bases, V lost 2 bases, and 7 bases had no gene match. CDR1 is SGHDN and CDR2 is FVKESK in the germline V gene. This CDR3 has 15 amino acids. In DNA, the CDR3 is TGTGCCAGCAGCCAATTGCGGGGGAGAGGAGAGACCCAGTACTTC. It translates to CASSQLRGRGETQYF. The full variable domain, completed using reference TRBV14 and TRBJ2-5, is EAGVTQFPSHSVIEKGQTVTLRCDPISGHDNLYWYRRVMGKEIKFLLHFVKESKQDESGMPNNRFLAERTGGTYSTLKVQPAELEDSGVYFCASSQLRGRGETQYFGPGTRLLVL.

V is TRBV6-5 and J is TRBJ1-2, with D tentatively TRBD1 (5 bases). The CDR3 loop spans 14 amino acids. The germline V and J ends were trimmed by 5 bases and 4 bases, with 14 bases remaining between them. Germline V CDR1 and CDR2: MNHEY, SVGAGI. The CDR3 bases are TGTGCCAGCAGTCTCGACAGTTTCTCCTATGGCTACACCTTC. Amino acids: CASSLDSFSYGYTF.

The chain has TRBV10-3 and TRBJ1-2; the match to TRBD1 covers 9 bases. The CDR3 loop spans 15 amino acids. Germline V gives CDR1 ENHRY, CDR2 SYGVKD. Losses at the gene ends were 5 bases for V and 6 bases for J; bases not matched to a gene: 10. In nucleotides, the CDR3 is TGTGCCATCAGTAGACAGGGGGAGGTTGAGAATGGCTACACCTTC. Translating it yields CAISRQGEVENGYTF.

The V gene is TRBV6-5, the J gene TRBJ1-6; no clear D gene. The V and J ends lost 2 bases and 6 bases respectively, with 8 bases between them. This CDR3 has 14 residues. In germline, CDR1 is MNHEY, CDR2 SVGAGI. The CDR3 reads CASSYPGLNSPLHF. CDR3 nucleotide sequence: TGTGCCAGCAGTTACCCCGGACTTAATTCACCCCTCCACTTT.

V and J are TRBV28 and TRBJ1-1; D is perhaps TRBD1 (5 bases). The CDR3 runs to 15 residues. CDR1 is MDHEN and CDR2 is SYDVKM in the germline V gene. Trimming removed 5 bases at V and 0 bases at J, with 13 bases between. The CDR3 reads CASSEPGLLNTEAFF. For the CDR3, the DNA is TGTGCCAGCAGTGAACCGGGACTCCTGAACACTGAAGCTTTCTTT.

The CDR3 region has the DNA TGTGCCAGCAGTTTCGCCGGGAGCGGTGAAAAACTGTTTTTT. Amino acid sequence: CASSFAGSGEKLFF. The gene calls are TRBV27 and TRBJ1-4; D ambiguous. From germline, CDR1 is MNHEY and CDR2 SMNVEV (reference sequence). V lost 3 bases, J lost 7 bases, and 12 bases lay in between. The CDR3 sequence is 14 residues long.